Here is one T cell receptor (beta chain) with its context. Antigen specificity is unknown. The record originates from a study of long-term antiretroviral therapy in people with HIV. General study points: It was not possible to obtain data on ART adherence, viral resistance or therapy changes. Spans of CDR3 length were tighter for HIV repertoires than for controls.

The libraries were made with immunoSEQ v3.0 at survey level. Sequencing aimed to cover roughly 40,000-50,000 T-cell genomes per sample. Clones were read by immunoSEQ multiplex PCR, and TCRdb kept only the in-frame ones, dropping some. The table has 42,000 or so clones, approximately 85% seen once. This CDR3 is built from 13 residues. V was shortened by 1 base and J by 7 bases, with 10 bases between the two germline ends. Germline loops: CDR1 SGHTA, CDR2 FQGNSA. The chain employs TRBV7-2 and TRBJ1-1, with unresolved D. The source was unsorted PBMCs, collected 3.1 years after starting antiretroviral therapy. The clonotype was recovered from a woman aged 45-65 years with HIV. The CDR3 DNA follows: TGTGCCAGCAGCTTAGTGTACCTCCATGAAGCTTTCTTT. Its protein is CASSLVYLHEAFF.